This entry lists 22 T cell receptor beta chains sequenced from one sample in a study of PD-1 blockade in classical Hodgkin lymphoma. No patient escaped relapse after autologous stem cell transplantation, and brentuximab vedotin exposure varied. Data came from immunoSEQ multiplex PCR; TCRdb stores just in-frame clones and leaves some out. The table shows roughly 31,000 clones, with around 70% occurring only once. Sequencing used peripheral blood mononuclear cells (PBMCs), obtained before the second cycle of nivolumab. Receptor source: a human donor with classical Hodgkin lymphoma.

The chain carries TRBV4-1 and TRBJ2-3; D may be TRBD2 (5 bases). V was shortened by 0 bases and J by 6 bases, with 16 bases between the two germline ends. The length of the CDR3 is 16 residues. Germline loops: CDR1 MGHRA, CDR2 YSYEKL. This CDR3 reads CASSQEGRSRGDTQYF. The DNA for the CDR3 is TGCGCCAGCAGCCAAGAAGGCCGGTCAAGAGGGGATACGCAGTATTTT.

V usage is TRBV28 and J usage is TRBJ2-4; TRBD1 matches 7 bases. Germline CDR1 reads MDHEN; CDR2 reads SYDVKM. V was clipped by 6 bases and J by 8 bases; unmatched bases: 7. This CDR3 has 13 amino acids. The CDR3 loop reads CASSSTQGHIQYF. As DNA, the CDR3 is TGTGCCAGCAGCTCCACACAGGGGCACATTCAGTACTTC.

The CDR3 DNA sequence: TGTGCCAGCAGTTTTGCAGGCAGCGGTCAAGAGACCCAGTACTTC. As protein: CASSFAGSGQETQYF. V is TRBV6-6 and J is TRBJ2-5; weak D call: TRBD2 (5 bases). CDR3 size: 15 residues. V lost 4 bases and J lost 2, with 14 bases in between. Germline lookup yields CDR1 MNHNY and CDR2 SVGAGI (reference sequence).

A few counts support this clone. The V gene is TRBV2, the J gene TRBJ2-1, with TRBD2 matching over 9 bases. The junction had 14 bases not matched to a gene; V was cut back by 3 bases and J by 8 bases. The CDR3 loop spans 17 amino acids. Germline V CDR1 and CDR2: SNHLY, FYNNEI. CDR3 DNA: TGTGCCAGCAGTGATCTCCGAGTAGCGGGAGATAGGGATGAGCAGTTCTTC. Encoded protein: CASSDLRVAGDRDEQFF.

The rearrangement joins TRBV20-1 to TRBJ1-1; weak D call: TRBD1 (6 bases). CDR3 length: 11 amino acids. The germline gives CDR1 DFQATT, CDR2 SNEGSKA (reference sequence). Here the CDR3 reads CRSNRATEAFF. CDR3 in DNA: TGCAGATCCAACAGGGCCACTGAAGCTTTCTTT.

The chain is built from TRBV28 and TRBJ1-2, with a weak D call TRBD1 (6 bases). The CDR3 totals 14 residues. V was pared by 5 bases and J by 4 bases, with 14 bases between. Germline V gene lookup returns CDR1 MDHEN and CDR2 SYDVKM. This CDR3 is CASSTEGGTYGYTF. The CDR3 DNA reads TGTGCCAGCAGTACAGAAGGGGGGACCTATGGCTACACCTTC.

The gene calls are TRBV7-6 and TRBJ2-7; D assignment may be TRBD1 or TRBD2 (5 bases each). Trimming pared 1 base from V and 7 bases from J, leaving 14 bases between. The germline V gene has CDR1 SGHVS and CDR2 FNYEAQ. The CDR3 is 14 amino acids. CDR3 region: CASSLGGSGGEQYF. CDR3 nucleotide sequence: TGTGCCAGCAGCTTAGGGGGGTCCGGCGGGGAGCAGTACTTC.

The rearrangement links TRBV4-1 to TRBJ2-2; D possibly corresponds to TRBD2 (5 bases). This CDR3 has 15 amino acids. V was trimmed by 0 bases and J by 6 bases, leaving 11 bases between them. Per the germline V gene, CDR1 is MGHRA and CDR2 is YSYEKL. The CDR3 nucleotides are TGCGCCAGCAGCCAAGATCGGGGTCCCGCCGGGGAGCTGTTTTTT. Translated, it gives CASSQDRGPAGELFF.

J is TRBJ2-7 and V is TRBV4-3; 7 nucleotides agree with TRBD1. The CDR3 runs to 15 residues. V trimming: 0 bases; J trimming: 3 bases; junction bases outside the gene matches: 5. Germline lookup yields CDR1 LGHNA and CDR2 YSLEER. The chain's CDR3 is CASSQESYRGYEQYF. In nucleotides, the CDR3 is TGCGCCAGCAGCCAAGAATCTTACAGGGGCTACGAGCAGTACTTC.

This clone was seen only a few times. The V gene is TRBV7-9, the J gene TRBJ2-7; the D is unclear. V gave up 3 bases and J gave up 2 bases, with 5 bases separating them. Germline CDR1 reads SEHNR; CDR2 reads FQNEAQ (reference sequence). The CDR3 totals 12 residues. The CDR3 protein is CASSFGAYEQYF. CDR3 coding DNA: TGTGCCAGCAGCTTTGGGGCCTACGAGCAGTACTTC.

This chain links TRBV18 with TRBJ2-3; perhaps TRBD2 as D (6 bases). This CDR3 comprises 14 residues. Between the trimmed V and J ends, which lost 1 base and 3 bases, there was a span of 8 bases. Germline CDR1 and CDR2: KGHSH and LQKENI. In DNA, the CDR3 is TGTGCCAGCTCACCACAGGGGAGGACAGATACGCAGTATTTT. Encoded protein: CASSPQGRTDTQYF.

The chain couples TRBV15 to TRBJ2-5, with 7 positions matching TRBD1. V lost 2 bases to trimming and J lost 5 bases; unmatched junction nucleotides: 17. This CDR3 is built from 18 residues. The germline V gene encodes CDR1 LNHNV and CDR2 YYDKDF (reference sequence). In nucleotides, the CDR3 is TGTGCCACCAGCAGACCCGACGAGGGGGCAGGGGGTTGGGAGACCCAGTACTTC. This sequence encodes CATSRPDEGAGGWETQYF.

The chain uses TRBV18 and TRBJ1-6; the D is unclear. Germline V lookup: CDR1 KGHSH, CDR2 LQKENI. V was clipped by 3 bases and J by 6 bases, with 9 bases between them. The CDR3 has 14 amino acids. The CDR3 DNA reads as TGTGCCAGCTCACCTGCAGAAGGTAATTCACCCCTCCACTTT. Translation gives CASSPAEGNSPLHF. Using reference TRBV18 and TRBJ1-6 for the parts outside the CDR3, the full variable domain is NAGVMQNPRHLVRRRGQEARLRCSPMKGHSHVYWYRQLPEEGLKFMVYLQKENIIDESGMPKERFSAEFPKEGPSILRIQQVVRGDSAAYFCASSPAEGNSPLHFGNGTRLTVT.

The sample holds one count of this clone. The genes are TRBV18 and TRBJ2-1; TRBD2 is a possible D gene (5 bases). The ends were cut back, 4 bases at V and 10 bases at J, with 14 bases in the middle. Germline V CDR1 and CDR2: KGHSH, LQKENI. The CDR3 runs 13 residues. CDR3 DNA: TGTGCCAGCTCACGGAGTCTTGAGGGAGAGCAGTTCTTC. Protein product: CASSRSLEGEQFF.

The chain links TRBV29-1 to TRBJ2-3; D not resolved. Deletions cut 7 bases from V and 4 bases from J, with 9 bases between. Germline CDR1 is SQVTM and CDR2 is ANQGSEA. The CDR3 runs to 11 residues. DNA for the CDR3: TGCAGCGCCTATACCGCAGATACGCAGTATTTT. Translating gives CSAYTADTQYF.

The chain is built from TRBV12-5 and TRBJ2-3; weak D call: TRBD2 (6 bases). From germline, CDR1 is LGHNT and CDR2 FRNRAP. The CDR3 covers 16 residues. V gave up 5 bases and J gave up 2 bases, with 17 bases separating them. The CDR3 coding sequence is TGTGCTAGTGGTAAAGCCCTAGCGTCACTCACAGATACGCAGTATTTT. It specifies CASGKALASLTDTQYF.

The chain is built from TRBV28 and TRBJ2-3; the D is unclear. Germline V gene lookup returns CDR1 MDHEN and CDR2 SYDVKM. The CDR3 length is 14 residues. V dropped 5 bases and J dropped 4 bases, with 13 bases sitting between them. The CDR3 loop is CASSLTFGADTQYF. The CDR3 DNA sequence: TGTGCCAGCAGTCTGACCTTCGGTGCAGATACGCAGTATTTT. The whole variable domain, filled in from reference TRBV28 and TRBJ2-3, reads DVKVTQSSRYLVKRTGEKVFLECVQDMDHENMFWYRQDPGLGLRLIYFSYDVKMKEKGDIPEGYSVSREKKERFSLILESASTNQTSMYLCASSLTFGADTQYFGPGTRLTVL.

The chain is built from TRBV7-9 and TRBJ2-7, with D perhaps given as TRBD1 or TRBD2 (5 bases each). CDR3 length equals 16 residues. The germline gives CDR1 SEHNR, CDR2 FQNEAQ (reference sequence). With 2 bases removed from V and 0 bases from J, the gap between germline ends came to 14 bases. The CDR3 is CASSLFRDLSSYEQYF. The DNA for the CDR3 is TGTGCCAGCAGCTTATTTCGGGACCTCAGCTCCTACGAGCAGTACTTC.

The chain links TRBV7-9 to TRBJ1-1; D may be TRBD1 (5 bases). The V and J ends lost 7 bases and 1 base respectively, with 13 bases between them. CDR1 is SEHNR and CDR2 is FQNEAQ in the germline V gene (reference sequence). The CDR3 contains 14 residues. The CDR3 nucleotides are TGTGCCAGCACCCTTCAGGGAGGGAACACTGAAGCTTTCTTT. Amino acids: CASTLQGGNTEAFF. Filled out from reference TRBV7-9 and TRBJ1-1, the complete variable domain reads DTGVSQNPRHKITKRGQNVTFRCDPISEHNRLYWYRQTLGQGPEFLTYFQNEAQLEKSRLLSDRFSAERPKGSFSTLEIQRTEQGDSAMYLCASTLQGGNTEAFFGQGTRLTVV.

The chain links TRBV7-2 to TRBJ2-1; weak D call: TRBD2 (6 bases). V was cut by 2 bases and J by 0 bases, with 8 bases left in between. Germline CDR1 reads SGHTA; CDR2 reads FQGNSA. The CDR3 runs to 15 residues. CDR3 protein: CASSLISGSYNEQFF. Written as DNA, the CDR3 is TGTGCCAGCAGCTTAATTAGCGGCTCCTACAATGAGCAGTTCTTC.

The chain has TRBV18 and TRBJ1-3; no clear D. Germline-derived CDR1 and CDR2 are KGHSH and LQKENI. The CDR3 runs to 16 residues. Trimming left V 2 bases short and J 0 bases short, with 11 bases between. This CDR3 is CASSPYNGASGNTIYF. As DNA, the CDR3 is TGTGCCAGCTCACCATACAACGGAGCCTCTGGAAACACCATATATTTT.

Judged by abundance, this clone is medium-sized (0.01 to 0.1%). The rearrangement joins TRBV30 to TRBJ1-1, with D maybe TRBD1 (5 bases). V dropped 4 bases and J dropped 3 bases, with 21 bases sitting between them. In germline, CDR1 is GTSNPN, CDR2 SVGIG (reference sequence). The CDR3 length is 16 residues. The CDR3 is CAWTITGTLWDTEAFF. CDR3 in DNA: TGTGCCTGGACAATCACAGGTACGTTGTGGGACACTGAAGCTTTCTTT.